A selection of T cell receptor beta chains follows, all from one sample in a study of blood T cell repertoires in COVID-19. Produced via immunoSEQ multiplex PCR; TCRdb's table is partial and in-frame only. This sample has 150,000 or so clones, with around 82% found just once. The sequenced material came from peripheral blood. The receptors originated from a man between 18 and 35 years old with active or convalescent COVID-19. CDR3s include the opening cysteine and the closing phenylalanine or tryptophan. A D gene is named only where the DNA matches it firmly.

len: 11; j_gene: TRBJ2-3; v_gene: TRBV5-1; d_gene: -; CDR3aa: CASSFGDTQYF
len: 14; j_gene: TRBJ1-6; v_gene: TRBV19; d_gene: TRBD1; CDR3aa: CASSGGTANSPLHF
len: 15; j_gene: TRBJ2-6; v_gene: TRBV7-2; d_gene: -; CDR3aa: CASSLDSSGANVLTF
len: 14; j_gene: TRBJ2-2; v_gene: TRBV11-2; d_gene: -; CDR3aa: CASSLGSGRTELFF
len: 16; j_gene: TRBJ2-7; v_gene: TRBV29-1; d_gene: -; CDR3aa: CSVEDCSVIRSYEQYF
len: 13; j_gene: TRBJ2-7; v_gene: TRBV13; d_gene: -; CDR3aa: CASSLRVRREQYF
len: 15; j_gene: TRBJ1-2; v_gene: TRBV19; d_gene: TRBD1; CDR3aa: CASSAQRQGGYGYTF
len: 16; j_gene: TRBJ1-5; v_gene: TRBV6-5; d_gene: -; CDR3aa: CASSSLDSVKNQPQHF
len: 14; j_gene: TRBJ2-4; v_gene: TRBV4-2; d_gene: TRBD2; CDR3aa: CASSQEGAGGRPYF
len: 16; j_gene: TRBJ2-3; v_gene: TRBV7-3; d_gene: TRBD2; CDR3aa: CASSLTGTSGLDTQYF
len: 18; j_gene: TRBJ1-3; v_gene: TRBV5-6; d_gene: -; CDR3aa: CASSLPGARDRSGNTIYF
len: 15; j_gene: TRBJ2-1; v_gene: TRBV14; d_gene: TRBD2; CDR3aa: CASSQDMTSGGTRFF
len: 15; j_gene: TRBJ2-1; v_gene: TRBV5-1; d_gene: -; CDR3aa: CASSPRTTGIHEQFF
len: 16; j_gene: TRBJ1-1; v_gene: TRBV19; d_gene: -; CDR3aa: CASSIGRWRSGTEAFF
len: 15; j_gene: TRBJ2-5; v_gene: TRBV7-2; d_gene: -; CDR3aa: CASSLRRTTQETQYF
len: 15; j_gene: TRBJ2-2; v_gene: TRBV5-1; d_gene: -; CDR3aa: CASSLDGKNTGELFF
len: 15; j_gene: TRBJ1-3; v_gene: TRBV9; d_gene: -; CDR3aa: CASSENRASGNTIYF
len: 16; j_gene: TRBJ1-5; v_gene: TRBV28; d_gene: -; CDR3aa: CASSLAPQGANQPQHF
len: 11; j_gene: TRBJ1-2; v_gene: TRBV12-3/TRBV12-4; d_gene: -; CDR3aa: CASSFGRGYTF
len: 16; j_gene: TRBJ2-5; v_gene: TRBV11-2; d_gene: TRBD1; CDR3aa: CASSLETGGYEETQYF
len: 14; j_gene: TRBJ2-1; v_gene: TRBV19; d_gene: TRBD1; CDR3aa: CASQQGSSYNEQFF
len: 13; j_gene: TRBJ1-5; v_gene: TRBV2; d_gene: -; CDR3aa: CASSAVSNQPQHF
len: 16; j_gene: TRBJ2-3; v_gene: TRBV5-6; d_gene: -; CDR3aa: CASSLSQIRSTDTQYF
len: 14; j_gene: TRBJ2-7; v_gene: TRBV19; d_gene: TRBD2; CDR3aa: CASSIEGGSYEQYF
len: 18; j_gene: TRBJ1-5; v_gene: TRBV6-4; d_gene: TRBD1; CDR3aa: CANTGKDREGCGNQPQHF
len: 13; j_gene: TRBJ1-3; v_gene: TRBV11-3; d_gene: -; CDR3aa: CASSSNSGNTIYF
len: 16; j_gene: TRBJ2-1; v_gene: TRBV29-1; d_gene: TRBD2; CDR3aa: CSVSVTSGELRDEQFF
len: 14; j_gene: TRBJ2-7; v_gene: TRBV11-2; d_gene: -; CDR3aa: CASSPGQFSGEQYF
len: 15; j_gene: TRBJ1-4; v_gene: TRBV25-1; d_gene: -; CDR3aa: CASRINQGMGEKLFF
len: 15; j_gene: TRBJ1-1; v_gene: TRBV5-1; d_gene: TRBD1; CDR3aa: CASSPGTGRGTEAFF
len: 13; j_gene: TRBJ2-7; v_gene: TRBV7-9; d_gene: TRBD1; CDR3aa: CASSPRGPNEQYF
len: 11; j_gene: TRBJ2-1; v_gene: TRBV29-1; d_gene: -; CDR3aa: CSACRGNEQFF
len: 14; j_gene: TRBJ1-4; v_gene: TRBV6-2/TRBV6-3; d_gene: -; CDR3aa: CASSYGGSNEKLFF
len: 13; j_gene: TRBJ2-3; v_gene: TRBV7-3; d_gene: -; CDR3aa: CASSVAEADTQYF
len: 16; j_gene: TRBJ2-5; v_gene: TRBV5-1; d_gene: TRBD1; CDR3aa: CASSFYSGQGRGTQYF
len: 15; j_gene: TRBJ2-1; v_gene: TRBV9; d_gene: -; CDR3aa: CASSVAPGTLNEQFF